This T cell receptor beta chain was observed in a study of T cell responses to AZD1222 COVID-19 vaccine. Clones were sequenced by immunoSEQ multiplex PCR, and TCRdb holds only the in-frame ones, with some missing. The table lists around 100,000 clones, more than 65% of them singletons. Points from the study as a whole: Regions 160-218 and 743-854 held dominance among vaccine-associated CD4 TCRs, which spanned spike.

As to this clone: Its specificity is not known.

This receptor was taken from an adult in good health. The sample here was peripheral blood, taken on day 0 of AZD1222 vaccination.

CDR3 sequence: CASGTGGNQPQHF. The CDR3 DNA reads TGTGCCAGCGGGACAGGGGGCAATCAGCCCCAGCATTTT. This chain uses TRBV6-5 with TRBJ1-5; TRBD1 matches at 10 bases. The germline V gene has CDR1 MNHEY and CDR2 SVGAGI. The ends lost 8 bases at V and 2 bases at J; junction bases unmatched: 0. The CDR3 totals 13 residues.